This T cell receptor beta chain is drawn from a study of T cells expressing NK-cell markers. General study points: Where a handful of donors were concerned, these clonotypes also led the CD3+CD56-NKG2C+ fraction. Of CD8+ T cells, 1.0-7.0% belonged to dominant NKG2C+ clonotypes in roughly 6 donors.

With regard to this clonotype: Antigen unknown.

Germline V CDR1 and CDR2: DFQATT, SNEGSKA (reference sequence). This CDR3 comprises 15 residues. The authors made TCR beta cDNA libraries by 5'RACE template switching. This switching added a universal primer site and UMIs. Using the 5' RACE reads, TCRdb records one entry per CDR3 protein without DNA. This table lists roughly 450,000 distinct CDR3 sequences. The specimen was blood T cells: a sorted CD56 or NKG2C T cell subset, CD4+ or CD8+ T cells, or bulk PBMC T cells (not recorded which). This rearrangement joins TRBV20-1 to TRBJ2-2; TCRdb's D call of TRBD2 is untestable without DNA. The clonotype comes from a woman in her 50s in good health. CDR3: CSARKAGENTGELFF.